Listed here are 20 T cell receptor beta chains from one sample, sequenced in a study of cytotoxic CD8 clonotypes in ibrutinib-treated CLL. Clones were sequenced by immunoSEQ multiplex PCR, and TCRdb holds only the in-frame ones, with some missing. The table has about 97,000 clones, about 72% seen once; the top ten hold around 30%. Source: PBMCs, taken after 12 months of ibrutinib treatment. These receptors all come from a human donor with chronic lymphocytic leukemia.

The V gene is TRBV7-9, the J gene TRBJ2-7; D not resolved. This CDR3 has 15 residues. Trimming shortened V by 7 bases and J by 0 bases, and 16 bases separated the two germline ends. From germline, CDR1 is SEHNR and CDR2 FQNEAQ (reference sequence). CDR3 DNA: TGTGCCAGCACCACTAAGGGATTATACTCCTACGAGCAGTACTTC. This gives the protein CASTTKGLYSYEQYF.

This chain joins TRBV30 and TRBJ2-7; D is undetermined. There are 12 residues in the CDR3. Germline V gene lookup returns CDR1 GTSNPN and CDR2 SVGIG (reference sequence). With 0 bases removed from V and 2 bases from J, the gap between germline ends came to 5 bases. The CDR3 nucleotides read TGTGCCTGGAGTGTAAGACCCTACGAGCAGTACTTC. This translates into CAWSVRPYEQYF.

V and J are TRBV5-1 and TRBJ2-3, with 8 bases matching TRBD1. CDR3 length equals 15 residues. Unmatched junction bases numbered 9, after V lost 4 bases and J lost 5 bases. Germline V gene lookup returns CDR1 SGHRS and CDR2 YFSETQ. CDR3 sequence reads: CASSREQGVRDTQYF. CDR3 DNA sequence: TGCGCCAGCAGCCGGGAACAGGGGGTAAGAGATACGCAGTATTTT.

The chain joins TRBV2 to TRBJ2-2; D unresolved. The germline V gene has CDR1 SNHLY and CDR2 FYNNEI. The CDR3 runs to 13 residues. The V and J ends lost 2 bases and 2 bases respectively, with 3 bases between them. The CDR3 DNA is TGTGCCAGCAGTGAAAGAAACACCGGGGAGCTGTTTTTT. Encoded protein: CASSERNTGELFF.

The rearrangement joins TRBV28 to TRBJ2-7; TRBD1 is a possible D gene (6 bases). V lost 3 bases and J 2 bases, leaving 20 bases between the germline ends. The CDR3 runs 17 residues. Germline V CDR1 and CDR2: MDHEN, SYDVKM. The CDR3 nucleotides read TGTGCCAGCAGTTTCAAAGTTGTTGGTGGACAGACCTACGAGCAGTACTTC. Translated, it gives CASSFKVVGGQTYEQYF.

V gene TRBV9 combines with J gene TRBJ2-3; D not resolved. With 4 bases removed from V and 0 bases from J, the gap between germline ends came to 18 bases. The CDR3 length is 17 residues. CDR1 SGDLS and CDR2 YYNGEE come from the germline V gene. CDR3 coding DNA: TGTGCCAGCAGCTCCGGGTCCTTTCAAAGTAGCACAGATACGCAGTATTTT. It is translated as CASSSGSFQSSTDTQYF.

The chain employs TRBV5-6 and TRBJ1-1; D is unclear. This CDR3 is 13 amino acids long. CDR1 is SGHDT and CDR2 is YYEEEE in the germline V gene. The V end was cut by 2 bases, the J end by 1 base, with 6 bases between. The CDR3 DNA reads TGTGCCAGCAGCTTAGAGAGGAACACTGAAGCTTTCTTT. Encoded protein: CASSLERNTEAFF.

Here the CDR3 reads CASSYSRAAGANVLTF. In nucleotides, the CDR3 is TGTGCCAGCAGTTACTCGAGAGCGGCTGGGGCCAACGTCCTGACTTTC. The V gene is TRBV6-5, the J gene TRBJ2-6, with D perhaps TRBD2 (5 bases). The V gene lost 0 bases and the J gene lost 2 bases, with 8 bases spanning the gap. This CDR3 has 16 amino acids. Germline V lookup: CDR1 MNHEY, CDR2 SVGAGI.

The chain links TRBV7-8 to TRBJ2-2; TRBD1 matches at 7 bases. Germline V lookup: CDR1 SGHVS, CDR2 FQNEAQ. CDR3 length equals 16 residues. V trimming: 5 bases; J trimming: 3 bases; junction bases outside the gene matches: 9. The CDR3 protein is CASSPDRATYTGELFF. CDR3 coding DNA: TGTGCCAGCAGCCCCGACAGGGCGACGTACACCGGGGAGCTGTTTTTT.

The V call is TRBV30, the J call TRBJ1-5; D unclear. CDR3 length: 14 residues. V was cut by 2 bases and J by 2 bases, with 10 bases left in between. Per the germline V gene, CDR1 is GTSNPN and CDR2 is SVGIG (reference sequence). CDR3 loop: CAWSISTGNQPQHF. The CDR3 DNA reads as TGTGCCTGGAGTATCAGTACGGGCAATCAGCCCCAGCATTTT.

This chain joins TRBV27 and TRBJ2-3; no clear D. Trimming left V 5 bases short and J 3 bases short, with 3 bases between. Germline V gives CDR1 MNHEY, CDR2 SMNVEV (reference sequence). This CDR3 has 11 amino acids. Here the CDR3 reads CASSKTDTQYF. DNA for the CDR3: TGTGCCAGCAGTAAAACAGATACGCAGTATTTT.

The chain is built from TRBV4-1 and TRBJ1-2, with a possible D match to TRBD1 (5 bases). The CDR3 has 14 amino acids. The V end was cut by 0 bases, the J end by 8 bases, with 13 bases between. Germline V lookup: CDR1 MGHRA, CDR2 YSYEKL. In nucleotides, the CDR3 is TGCGCCAGCAGCCAAGAGGGAACGAGGGGAGGCTACACCTTC. Amino acids: CASSQEGTRGGYTF.

CDR3 in amino acids: CASSVITGGFTGELFF. In DNA, the CDR3 is TGTGCCAGCAGCGTGATCACAGGGGGTTTCACCGGGGAGCTGTTTTTT. The genes are TRBV14 and TRBJ2-2; 8 nucleotides align to TRBD1. The CDR3 has 16 residues. Trimming at V came to 5 bases and at J to 4 bases, leaving 9 bases not matched to a gene. Germline lookup yields CDR1 SGHDN and CDR2 FVKESK. Together with reference TRBV14 and TRBJ2-2, the CDR3 gives the full variable domain: EAGVTQFPSHSVIEKGQTVTLRCDPISGHDNLYWYRRVMGKEIKFLLHFVKESKQDESGMPNNRFLAERTGGTYSTLKVQPAELEDSGVYFCASSVITGGFTGELFFGEGSRLTVL.

The chain joins TRBV5-1 to TRBJ2-2; D may be TRBD1 or TRBD2 (6 bases each). CDR3 length: 17 residues. With 0 bases removed from V and 4 bases from J, the gap between germline ends came to 16 bases. The V gene's germline CDR1 is SGHRS and CDR2 YFSETQ. The CDR3 is CASSLGYPGDSTGELFF. CDR3 bases: TGCGCCAGCAGCTTGGGTTACCCAGGGGACTCCACCGGGGAGCTGTTTTTT.

This clone was counted a single time. V is TRBV7-3 and J is TRBJ2-5, with 8 bases aligning to TRBD1. Near its end, the DNA agrees better with TRBJ2-7, so the J call may be wrong. This CDR3 has 12 amino acids. In germline, CDR1 is SGHTA, CDR2 FQGTGA. The CDR3: CASSKDRDEQYF. The DNA for the CDR3 is TGTGCCAGCAGCAAGGACAGGGACGAGCAGTACTTC.

The chain carries TRBV27 and TRBJ1-4; D is uncertain. Germline V CDR1 and CDR2: MNHEY, SMNVEV (reference sequence). V was clipped by 2 bases and J by 0 bases, with 10 bases between them. This CDR3 contains 16 residues. The CDR3 protein is CASSLNGRATNEKLFF. CDR3 sequence (DNA): TGTGCCAGCAGTTTAAATGGGAGGGCAACTAATGAAAAACTGTTTTTT. Together with reference TRBV27 and TRBJ1-4, the CDR3 gives the full variable domain: EAQVTQNPRYLITVTGKKLTVTCSQNMNHEYMSWYRQDPGLGLRQIYYSMNVEVTDKGDVPEGYKVSRKEKRNFPLILESPSPNQTSLYFCASSLNGRATNEKLFFGSGTQLSVL.

The V and J genes are TRBV19 and TRBJ2-3; 8 positions agree with TRBD2. The germline gives CDR1 LNHDA, CDR2 SQIVND (reference sequence). The CDR3 spans 14 residues. The V segment lost 7 bases and the J segment 4 bases; nucleotides outside the gene matches: 7. CDR3 nucleotide sequence: TGTGCCAGTACCGACCGGGGGGGCCCAGATACGCAGTATTTT. Translating gives CASTDRGGPDTQYF.

This rearrangement joins TRBV15 to TRBJ2-7, with TRBD2 as a possible D gene (7 bases). V was trimmed by 5 bases and J by 1 base, leaving 21 bases between them. Germline loops: CDR1 LNHNV, CDR2 YYDKDF (reference sequence). This CDR3 contains 17 residues. In DNA, the CDR3 is TGTGCCACCAGCCCTTCGCGGCGGGGGCCCTTATCCTACGAGCAGTACTTC. Its translation is CATSPSRRGPLSYEQYF.

CDR3 in amino acids: CASRGGVQPQHF. For the CDR3, the DNA is TGTGCCAGCAGGGGGGGGGTACAGCCCCAGCATTTT. The chain carries TRBV6-1 and TRBJ1-5; D perhaps matches TRBD1 (5 bases). Between the trimmed V and J ends, which lost 6 bases and 7 bases, there was a span of 10 bases. CDR3 length: 12 amino acids. CDR1 MNHNS and CDR2 SASEGT come from the germline V gene.

The chain joins TRBV9 to TRBJ2-7; possible D gene TRBD2, 6 bases. This CDR3 has 13 amino acids. The germline gives CDR1 SGDLS, CDR2 YYNGEE. V was pared by 4 bases and J by 1 base, with 9 bases between. CDR3 nucleotides: TGTGCCAGCAGCCTCGGGACTTCCTACGAGCAGTACTTC. This gives the protein CASSLGTSYEQYF.